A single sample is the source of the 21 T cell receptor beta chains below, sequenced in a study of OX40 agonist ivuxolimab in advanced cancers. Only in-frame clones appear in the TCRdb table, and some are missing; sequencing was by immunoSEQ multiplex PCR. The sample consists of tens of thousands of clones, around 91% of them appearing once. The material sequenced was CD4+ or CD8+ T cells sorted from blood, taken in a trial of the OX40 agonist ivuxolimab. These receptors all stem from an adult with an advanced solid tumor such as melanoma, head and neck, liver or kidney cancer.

The DNA for the CDR3 is TGTGCCAGCGTGATCGCCGGGGACAGGGGAACTGAAGCTTTCTTT. Its protein product is CASVIAGDRGTEAFF. V is TRBV5-4 and J is TRBJ1-1; 10 nucleotides line up with TRBD1. Germline CDR1 is SGHNT and CDR2 is YYREEE (reference sequence). Germline trimming cut 7 bases from V and 5 bases from J; bases unmatched to any gene: 11. CDR3 length: 15 residues.

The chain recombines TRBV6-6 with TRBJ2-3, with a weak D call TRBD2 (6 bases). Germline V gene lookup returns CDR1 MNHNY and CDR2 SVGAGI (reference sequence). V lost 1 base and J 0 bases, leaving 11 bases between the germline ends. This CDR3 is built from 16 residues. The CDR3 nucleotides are TGTGCCAGCAGTTACTTGGCGGGGTCTAGCACAGATACGCAGTATTTT. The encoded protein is CASSYLAGSSTDTQYF.

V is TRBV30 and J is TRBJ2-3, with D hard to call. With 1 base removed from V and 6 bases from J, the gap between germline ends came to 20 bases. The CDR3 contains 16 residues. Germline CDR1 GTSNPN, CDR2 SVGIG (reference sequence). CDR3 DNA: TGTGCCTGGAGTGACTACTCCGGCGTGGGCCGGGATACGCAGTATTTT. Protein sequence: CAWSDYSGVGRDTQYF.

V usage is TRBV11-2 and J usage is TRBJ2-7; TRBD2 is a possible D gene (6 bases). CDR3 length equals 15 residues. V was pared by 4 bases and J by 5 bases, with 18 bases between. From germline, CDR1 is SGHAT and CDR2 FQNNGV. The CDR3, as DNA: TGTGCCAGCAGCTGGACCGGGACTGAGCCCCACGAGCAGTACTTC. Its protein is CASSWTGTEPHEQYF.

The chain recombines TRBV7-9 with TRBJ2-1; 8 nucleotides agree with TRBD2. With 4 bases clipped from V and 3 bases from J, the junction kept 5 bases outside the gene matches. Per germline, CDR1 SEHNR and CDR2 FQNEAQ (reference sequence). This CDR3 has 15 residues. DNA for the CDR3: TGTGCCAGCAGCTCGGCGGGGGGCTACTACAATGAGCAGTTCTTC. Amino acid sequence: CASSSAGGYYNEQFF.

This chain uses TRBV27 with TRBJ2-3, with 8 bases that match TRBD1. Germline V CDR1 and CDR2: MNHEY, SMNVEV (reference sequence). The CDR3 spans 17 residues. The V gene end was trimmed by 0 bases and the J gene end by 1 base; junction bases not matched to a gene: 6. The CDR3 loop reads CASSLSFQGARTDTQYF. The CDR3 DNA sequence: TGTGCCAGCAGTTTATCTTTCCAGGGGGCTCGCACAGATACGCAGTATTTT.

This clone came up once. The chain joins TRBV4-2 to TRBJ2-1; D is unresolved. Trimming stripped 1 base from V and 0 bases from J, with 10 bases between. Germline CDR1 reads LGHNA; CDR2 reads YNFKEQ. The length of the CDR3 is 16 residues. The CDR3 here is CASSQVIPSSYNEQFF. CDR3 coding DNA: TGTGCCAGCAGCCAAGTTATACCGAGCTCCTACAATGAGCAGTTCTTC.

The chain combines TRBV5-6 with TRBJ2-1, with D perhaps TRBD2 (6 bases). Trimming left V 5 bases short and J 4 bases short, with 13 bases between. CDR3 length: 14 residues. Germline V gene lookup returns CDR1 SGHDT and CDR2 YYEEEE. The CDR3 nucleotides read TGTGCCAGCAGTTCCGGGAGTTGGTACAATGAGCAGTTCTTC. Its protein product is CASSSGSWYNEQFF.

The CDR3 bases are TGCAGCGTTCAAGGGGAGACCGGGGAGCTGTTTTTT. It encodes CSVQGETGELFF. The chain has TRBV29-1 and TRBJ2-2, with D perhaps being TRBD1 or TRBD2 (5 bases each). The CDR3 sequence is 12 residues long. Germline CDR1 is SQVTM and CDR2 is ANQGSEA. V gave up 5 bases and J gave up 5 bases, with 9 bases separating them.

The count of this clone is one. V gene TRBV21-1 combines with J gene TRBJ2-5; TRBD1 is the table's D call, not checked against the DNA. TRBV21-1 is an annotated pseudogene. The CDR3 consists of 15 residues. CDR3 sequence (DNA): TGTGCCAGCAGCAAAAGAGACAGGCGGAGACAGACCCAGTACTTC. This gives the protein CASSKRDRRRQTQYF.

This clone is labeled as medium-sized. The CDR3 nucleotides read TGTGCCAGCAGCTTAGCGCTAAGGGGTGGCTACACCTTC. This encodes CASSLALRGGYTF. The chain is built from TRBV7-2 and TRBJ1-2; TRBD1 might be the D (5 bases). Trimming removed 0 bases at V and 7 bases at J, with 9 bases between. The CDR3 consists of 13 residues. The germline V gene has CDR1 SGHTA and CDR2 FQGNSA.

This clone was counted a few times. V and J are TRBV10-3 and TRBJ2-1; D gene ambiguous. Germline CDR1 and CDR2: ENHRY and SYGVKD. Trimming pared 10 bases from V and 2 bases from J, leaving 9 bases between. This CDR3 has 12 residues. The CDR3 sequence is CATHGAYNEQFF. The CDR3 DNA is TGTGCCACCCACGGAGCCTACAATGAGCAGTTCTTC.

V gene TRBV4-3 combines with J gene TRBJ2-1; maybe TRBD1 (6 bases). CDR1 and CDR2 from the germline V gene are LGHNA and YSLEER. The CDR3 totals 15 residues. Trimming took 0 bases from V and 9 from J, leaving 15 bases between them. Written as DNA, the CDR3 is TGCGCCAGCAGCCAAGAGAGGGGGTTCTTGGTTGAGCAGTTCTTC. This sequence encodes CASSQERGFLVEQFF.

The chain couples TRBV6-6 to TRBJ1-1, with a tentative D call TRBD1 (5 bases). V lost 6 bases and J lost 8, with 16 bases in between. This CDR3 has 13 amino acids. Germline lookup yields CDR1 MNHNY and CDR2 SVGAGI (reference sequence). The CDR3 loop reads CASSYGDVWEAFF. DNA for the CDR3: TGTGCCAGCAGCTACGGGGACGTGTGGGAAGCTTTCTTT.

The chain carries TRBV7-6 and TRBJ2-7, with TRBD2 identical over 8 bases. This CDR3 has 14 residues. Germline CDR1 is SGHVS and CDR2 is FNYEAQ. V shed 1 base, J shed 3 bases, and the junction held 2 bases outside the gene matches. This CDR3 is CASSLGTSSYEQYF. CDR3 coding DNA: TGTGCCAGCAGCTTAGGGACTAGCAGCTACGAGCAGTACTTC. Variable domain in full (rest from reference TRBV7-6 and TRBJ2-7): GAGVSQSPRYKVTKRGQDVALRCDPISGHVSLYWYRQALGQGPEFLTYFNYEAQQDKSGLPNDRFSAERPEGSISTLTIQRTEQRDSAMYRCASSLGTSSYEQYFGPGTRLTVT.

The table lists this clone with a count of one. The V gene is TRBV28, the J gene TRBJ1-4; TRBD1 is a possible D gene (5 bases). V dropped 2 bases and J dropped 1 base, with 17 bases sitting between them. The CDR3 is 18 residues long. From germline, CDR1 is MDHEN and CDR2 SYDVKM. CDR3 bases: TGTGCCAGCAGTTTAGAGGGGTTCGCGTTAGTAACTAATGAAAAACTGTTTTTT. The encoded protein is CASSLEGFALVTNEKLFF.

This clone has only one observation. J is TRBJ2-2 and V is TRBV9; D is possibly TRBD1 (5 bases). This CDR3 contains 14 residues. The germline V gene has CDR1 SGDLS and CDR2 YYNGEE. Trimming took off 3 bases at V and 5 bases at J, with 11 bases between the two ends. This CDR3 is CASSAFQGTGELFF. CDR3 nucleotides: TGTGCCAGCAGCGCCTTTCAGGGAACCGGGGAGCTGTTTTTT.

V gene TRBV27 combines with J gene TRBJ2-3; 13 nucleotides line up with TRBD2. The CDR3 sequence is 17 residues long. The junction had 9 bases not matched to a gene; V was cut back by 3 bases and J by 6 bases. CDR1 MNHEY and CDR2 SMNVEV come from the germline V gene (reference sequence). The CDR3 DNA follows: TGTGCCAGCAGTTTCGGACTAGCGGGGGCCTATAGGGATACGCAGTATTTT. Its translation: CASSFGLAGAYRDTQYF.

As DNA, the CDR3 is TGCGCCAGCAGCTTGCCAGCGGGAACCCCGAAGGTCGGGGAGCTGTTTTTT. Translating gives CASSLPAGTPKVGELFF. The rearrangement links TRBV5-1 to TRBJ2-2, with 7 bases matching TRBD2. Germline V gives CDR1 SGHRS, CDR2 YFSETQ. The CDR3 loop spans 17 amino acids. V was clipped by 1 base and J by 7 bases; unmatched bases: 13.

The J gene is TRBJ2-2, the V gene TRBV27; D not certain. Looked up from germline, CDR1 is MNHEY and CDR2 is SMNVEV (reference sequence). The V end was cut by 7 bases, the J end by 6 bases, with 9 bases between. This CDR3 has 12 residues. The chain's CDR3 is CASKGFSGELFF. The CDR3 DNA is TGTGCCAGCAAAGGGTTTTCCGGGGAGCTGTTTTTT.

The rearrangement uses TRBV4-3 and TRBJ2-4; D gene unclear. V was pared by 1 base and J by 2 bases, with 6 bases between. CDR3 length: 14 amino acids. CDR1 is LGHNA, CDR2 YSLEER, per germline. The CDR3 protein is CASSQGGTKNIQYF. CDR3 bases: TGCGCCAGCAGCCAAGGGGGAACCAAAAACATTCAGTACTTC.